This TCR beta chain was found in a study of blood T cell repertoires in COVID-19. The CDR3 length is 13 residues. Deletions cut 1 base from V and 2 bases from J, with 5 bases between. Germline values: CDR1 SGHNT, CDR2 YENEEA. TCRdb keeps only in-frame clones here, not all; method: immunoSEQ multiplex PCR. The repertoire includes 200,000 to 300,000 clones, nearly 85% of them detected once, and approximately 9% sits in the top ten. The receptor's source is a human donor in a cohort sampled during active COVID-19. Sequencing was done on a sample of peripheral blood. The rearrangement uses TRBV11-3 and TRBJ2-5; D gene uncertain. CDR3 in DNA: TGTGCCAGCAGCTTAGGTCCTCAAGAGACCCAGTACTTC. Amino acids: CASSLGPQETQYF.